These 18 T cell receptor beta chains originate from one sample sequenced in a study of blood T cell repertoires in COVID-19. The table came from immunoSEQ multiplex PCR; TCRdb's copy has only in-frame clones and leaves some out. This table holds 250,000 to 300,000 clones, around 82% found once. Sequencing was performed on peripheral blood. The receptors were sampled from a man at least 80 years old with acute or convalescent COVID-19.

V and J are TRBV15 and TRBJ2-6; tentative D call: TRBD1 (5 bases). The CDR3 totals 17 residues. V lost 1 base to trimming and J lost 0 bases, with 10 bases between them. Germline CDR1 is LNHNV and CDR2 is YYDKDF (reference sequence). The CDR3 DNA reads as TGTGCCACCAGCAGAGCAACAGGAAGCTCTGGGGCCAACGTCCTGACTTTC. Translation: CATSRATGSSGANVLTF.

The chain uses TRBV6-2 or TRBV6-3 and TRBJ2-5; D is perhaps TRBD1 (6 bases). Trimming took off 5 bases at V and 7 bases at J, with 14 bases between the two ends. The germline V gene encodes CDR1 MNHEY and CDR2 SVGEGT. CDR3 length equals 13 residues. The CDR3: CASSVQGPGTQYF. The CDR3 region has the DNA TGTGCCAGCAGTGTACAGGGTCCAGGGACCCAGTACTTC.

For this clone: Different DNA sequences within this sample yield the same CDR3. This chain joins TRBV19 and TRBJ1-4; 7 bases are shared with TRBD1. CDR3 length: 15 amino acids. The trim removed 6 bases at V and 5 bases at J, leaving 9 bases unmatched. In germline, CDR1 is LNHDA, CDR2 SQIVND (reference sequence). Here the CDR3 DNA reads TGTGCCAGTAGCCCCCGGGACAGCCTGAATGAAAAACTGTTTTTT. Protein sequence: CASSPRDSLNEKLFF.

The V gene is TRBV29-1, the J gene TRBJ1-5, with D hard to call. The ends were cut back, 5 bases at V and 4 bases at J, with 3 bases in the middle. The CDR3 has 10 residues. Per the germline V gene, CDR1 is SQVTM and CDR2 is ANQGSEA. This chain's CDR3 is CSVLNQPQHF. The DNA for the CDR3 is TGCAGCGTTTTAAATCAGCCCCAGCATTTT.

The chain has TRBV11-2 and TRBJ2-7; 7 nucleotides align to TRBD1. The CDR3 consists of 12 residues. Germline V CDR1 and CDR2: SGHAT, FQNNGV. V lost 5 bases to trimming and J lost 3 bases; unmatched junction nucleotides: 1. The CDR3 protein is CASSNRGYEQYF. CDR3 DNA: TGTGCCAGCAGCAACAGGGGCTACGAGCAGTACTTC. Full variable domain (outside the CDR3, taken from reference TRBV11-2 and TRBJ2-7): EAGVAQSPRYKIIEKRQSVAFWCNPISGHATLYWYQQILGQGPKLLIQFQNNGVVDDSQLPKDRFSAERLKGVDSTLKIQPAKLEDSAVYLCASSNRGYEQYFGPGTRLTVT.

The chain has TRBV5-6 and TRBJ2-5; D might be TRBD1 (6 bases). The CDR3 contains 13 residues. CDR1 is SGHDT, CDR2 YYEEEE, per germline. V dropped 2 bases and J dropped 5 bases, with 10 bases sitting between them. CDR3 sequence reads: CASSFDRRETQYF. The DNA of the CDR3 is TGTGCCAGCAGCTTTGACAGGAGGGAGACCCAGTACTTC.

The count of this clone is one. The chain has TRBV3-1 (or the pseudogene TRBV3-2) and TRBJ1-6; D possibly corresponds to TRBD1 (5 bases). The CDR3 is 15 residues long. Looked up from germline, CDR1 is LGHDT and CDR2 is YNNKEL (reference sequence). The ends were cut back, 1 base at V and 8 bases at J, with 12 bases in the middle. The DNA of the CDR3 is TGTGCCAGCAGCCAAGGGCCCGGGGGAGATTCACCCCTCCACTTT. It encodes CASSQGPGGDSPLHF.

The CDR3 spells CASTTGSSYEQYF. CDR3 nucleotides: TGTGCCAGCACGACAGGGAGCTCCTACGAGCAGTACTTC. The V gene is TRBV6-5, the J gene TRBJ2-7; 7 bases are a match to TRBD1. The V gene's germline CDR1 is MNHEY and CDR2 SVGAGI. With 7 bases clipped from V and 0 bases from J, the junction kept 3 bases outside the gene matches. The CDR3 spans 13 residues.

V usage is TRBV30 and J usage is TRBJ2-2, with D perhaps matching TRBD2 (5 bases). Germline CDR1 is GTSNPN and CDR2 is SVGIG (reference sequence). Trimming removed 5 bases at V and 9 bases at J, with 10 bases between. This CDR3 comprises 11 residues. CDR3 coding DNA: TGTGCCTGGGCGAAGGACTGGGAGCTGTTTTTT. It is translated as CAWAKDWELFF. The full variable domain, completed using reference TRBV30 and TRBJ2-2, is SQTIHQWPATLVQPVGSPLSLECTVEGTSNPNLYWYRQAAGRGLQLLFYSVGIGQISSEVPQNLSASRPQDRQFILSSKKLLLSDSGFYLCAWAKDWELFFGEGSRLTVL.

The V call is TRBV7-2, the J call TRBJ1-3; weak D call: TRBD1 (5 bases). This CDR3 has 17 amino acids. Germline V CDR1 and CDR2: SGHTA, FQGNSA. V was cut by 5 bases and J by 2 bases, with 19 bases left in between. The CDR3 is CASSPVGGLTAGNTIYF. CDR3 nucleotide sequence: TGTGCCAGCAGCCCAGTCGGGGGATTGACGGCTGGAAACACCATATATTTT.

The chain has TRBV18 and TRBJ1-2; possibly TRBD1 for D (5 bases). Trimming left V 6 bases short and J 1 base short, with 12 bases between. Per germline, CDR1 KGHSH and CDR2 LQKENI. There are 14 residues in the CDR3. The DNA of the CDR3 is TGTGCCAGCTCCCGCTCGACAGTTAACTATGGCTACACCTTC. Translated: CASSRSTVNYGYTF.

The CDR3 loop reads CASSKTGTGNVAYF. For the CDR3, the DNA is TGTGCCAGCAGTAAAACCGGGACAGGGAACGTGGCGTACTTC. The chain uses TRBV6-6 and TRBJ2-7, with 9 bases aligning to TRBD1. Per germline, CDR1 MNHNY and CDR2 SVGAGI (reference sequence). Germline trimming cut 5 bases from V and 12 bases from J; bases unmatched to any gene: 14. This CDR3 has 14 amino acids.

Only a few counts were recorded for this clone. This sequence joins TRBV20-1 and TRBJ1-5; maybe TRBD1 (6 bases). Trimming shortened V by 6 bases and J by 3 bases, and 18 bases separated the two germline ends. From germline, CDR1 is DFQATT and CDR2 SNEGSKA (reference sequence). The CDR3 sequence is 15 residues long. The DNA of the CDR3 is TGCAGTGCCAGTCGTTTCAGGGACAACAATCAGCCCCAGCATTTT. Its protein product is CSASRFRDNNQPQHF.

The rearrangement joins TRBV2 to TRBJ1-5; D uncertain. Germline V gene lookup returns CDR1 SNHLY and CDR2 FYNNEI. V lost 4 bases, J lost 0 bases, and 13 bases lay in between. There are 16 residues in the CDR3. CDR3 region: CASSGYSSYSNQPQHF. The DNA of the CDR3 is TGTGCCAGCAGTGGCTATTCCTCTTATAGCAATCAGCCCCAGCATTTT.

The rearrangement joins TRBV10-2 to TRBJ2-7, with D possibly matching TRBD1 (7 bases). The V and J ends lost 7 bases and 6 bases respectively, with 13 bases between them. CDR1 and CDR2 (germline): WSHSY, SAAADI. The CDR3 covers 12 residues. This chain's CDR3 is CASKEGAGEQYF. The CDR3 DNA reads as TGCGCCAGCAAGGAGGGGGCAGGCGAGCAGTACTTC.

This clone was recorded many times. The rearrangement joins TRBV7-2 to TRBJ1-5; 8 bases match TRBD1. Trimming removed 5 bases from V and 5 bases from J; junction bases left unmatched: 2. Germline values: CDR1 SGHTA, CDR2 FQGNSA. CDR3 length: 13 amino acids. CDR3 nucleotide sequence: TGTGCCAGCAGCCAGGGGGCAGATCAGCCCCAGCATTTT. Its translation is CASSQGADQPQHF.

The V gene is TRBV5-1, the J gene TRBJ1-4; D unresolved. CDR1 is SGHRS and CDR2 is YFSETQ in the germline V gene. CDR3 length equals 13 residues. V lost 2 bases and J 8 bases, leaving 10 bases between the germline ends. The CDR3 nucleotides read TGCGCCAGCAGCTTCGGAACCGGGGAAAAACTGTTTTTT. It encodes CASSFGTGEKLFF.

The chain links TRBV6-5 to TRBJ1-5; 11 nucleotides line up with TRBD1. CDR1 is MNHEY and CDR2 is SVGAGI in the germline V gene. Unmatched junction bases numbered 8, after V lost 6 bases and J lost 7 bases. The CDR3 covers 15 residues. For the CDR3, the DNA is TGTGCCAGCAGATACGGACAGGGGGCCGGACAGCCCCAGCATTTT. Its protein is CASRYGQGAGQPQHF.